This T cell receptor beta chain originates from a study of human T cells and chemical hapten exposure. Turning to the study itself: Alopecia universalis, totalis or areata was present in patients who were mostly female. Findings of the study overall: It was expanded TCRs that formed significantly more large CDR3 similarity clusters than controls did. Because all patients had alopecia, their immune responses might differ from healthy ones.

The CDR3 is made up of 15 amino acids. V shed 5 bases, J shed 4 bases, and the junction held 5 bases outside the gene matches. The germline V gene has CDR1 MNHEY and CDR2 SMNVEV (reference sequence). Time point of the sample: patch test 3, about 24 weeks after DPC sensitization. Treatment here: therapeutic diphenylcyclopropenone sensitization with weekly scalp DPC. A remark on this clonotype: Antigen specificity is unknown.

Unique molecular identifiers were affixed to discrete cDNA molecules within the library. Each CDR3 protein gets one entry after TCRdb re-called the RACE reads with MiXCR. The sample has 210,000 or so distinct CDR3 sequences, about 22% seen once; the top ten hold approximately 2.3%. The material sequenced was whole blood, taken in connection with sensitization to the hapten diphenylcyclopropenone (DPC). The rearrangement links TRBV27 to TRBJ2-1; 10 nucleotides match TRBD1. The source of this sequence is a woman in her forties with alopecia areata. Some clones in this sample may be carry-over from other donors' samples. The CDR3 coding sequence is TGTGCCAGCAGTAATGACAGGGGGCGGTACAATGAGCAGTTCTTC. The encoded protein is CASSNDRGRYNEQFF.